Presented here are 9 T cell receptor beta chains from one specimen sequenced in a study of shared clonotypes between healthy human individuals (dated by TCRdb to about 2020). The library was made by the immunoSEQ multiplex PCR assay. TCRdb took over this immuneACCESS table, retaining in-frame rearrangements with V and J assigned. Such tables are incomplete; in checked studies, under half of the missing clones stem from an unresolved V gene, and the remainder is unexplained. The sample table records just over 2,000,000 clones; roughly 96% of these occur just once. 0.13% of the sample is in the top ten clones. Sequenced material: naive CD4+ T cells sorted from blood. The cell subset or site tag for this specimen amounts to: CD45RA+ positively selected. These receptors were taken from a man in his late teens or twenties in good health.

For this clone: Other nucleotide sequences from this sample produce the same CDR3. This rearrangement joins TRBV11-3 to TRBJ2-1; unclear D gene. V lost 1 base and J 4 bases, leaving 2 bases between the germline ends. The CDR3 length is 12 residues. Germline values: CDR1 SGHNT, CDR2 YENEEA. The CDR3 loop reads CASSLGYNEQFF. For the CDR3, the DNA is TGTGCCAGCAGCTTAGGATACAATGAGCAGTTCTTC.

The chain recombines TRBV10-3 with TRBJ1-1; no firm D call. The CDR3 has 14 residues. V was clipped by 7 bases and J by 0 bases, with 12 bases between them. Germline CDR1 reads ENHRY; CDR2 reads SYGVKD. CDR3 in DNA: TGTGCCATCACCCCCGGCGGGATGAACACTGAAGCTTTCTTT. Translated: CAITPGGMNTEAFF.

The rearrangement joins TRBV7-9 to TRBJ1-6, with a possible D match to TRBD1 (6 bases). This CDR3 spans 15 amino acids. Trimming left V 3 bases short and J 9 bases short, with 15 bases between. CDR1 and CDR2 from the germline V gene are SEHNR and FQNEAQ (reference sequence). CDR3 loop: CASSFGTIYSSPLHF. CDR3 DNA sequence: TGTGCCAGCAGCTTCGGGACAATCTATTCTTCACCCCTCCACTTT.

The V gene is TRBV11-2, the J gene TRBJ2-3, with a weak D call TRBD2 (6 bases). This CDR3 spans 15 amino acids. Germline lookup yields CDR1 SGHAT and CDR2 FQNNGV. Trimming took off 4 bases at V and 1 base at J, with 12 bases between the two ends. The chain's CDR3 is CASSWRGAGTDTQYF. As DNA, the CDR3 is TGTGCCAGCAGCTGGCGGGGAGCGGGCACAGATACGCAGTATTTT.

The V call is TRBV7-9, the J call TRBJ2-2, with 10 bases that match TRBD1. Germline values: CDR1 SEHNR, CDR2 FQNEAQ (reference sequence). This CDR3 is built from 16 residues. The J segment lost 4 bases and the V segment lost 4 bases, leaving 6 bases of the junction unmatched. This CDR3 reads CASSYRDRGATGELFF. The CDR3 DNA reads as TGTGCCAGCAGCTACCGGGACAGGGGTGCCACCGGGGAGCTGTTTTTT.

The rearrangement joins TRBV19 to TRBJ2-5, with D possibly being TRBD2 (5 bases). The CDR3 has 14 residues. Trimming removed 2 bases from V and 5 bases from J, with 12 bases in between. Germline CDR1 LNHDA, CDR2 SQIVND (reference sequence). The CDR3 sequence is CASSIRSGMETQYF. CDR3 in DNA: TGTGCCAGTAGTATACGTTCGGGAATGGAGACCCAGTACTTC.

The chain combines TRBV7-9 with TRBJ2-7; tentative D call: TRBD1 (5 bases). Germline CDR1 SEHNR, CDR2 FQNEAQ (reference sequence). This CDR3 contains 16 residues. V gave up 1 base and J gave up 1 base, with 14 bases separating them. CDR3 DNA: TGTGCCAGCAGCTTAGGTGTCTTAAAGGGGTCCTACGAGCAGTACTTC. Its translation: CASSLGVLKGSYEQYF.

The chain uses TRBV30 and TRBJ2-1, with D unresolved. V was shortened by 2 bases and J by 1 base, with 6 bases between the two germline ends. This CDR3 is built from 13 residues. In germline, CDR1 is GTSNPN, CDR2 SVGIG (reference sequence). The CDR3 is CAWSLGSYNEQFF. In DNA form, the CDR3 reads TGTGCCTGGAGTCTAGGTTCCTACAATGAGCAGTTCTTC.

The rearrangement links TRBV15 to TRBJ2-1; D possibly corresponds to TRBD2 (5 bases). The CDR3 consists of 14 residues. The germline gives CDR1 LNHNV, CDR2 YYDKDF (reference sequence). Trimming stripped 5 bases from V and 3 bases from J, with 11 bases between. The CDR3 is CATSGGGLYNEQFF. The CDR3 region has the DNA TGTGCCACCAGCGGAGGTGGTCTCTACAATGAGCAGTTCTTC.